Below, 9 T cell receptor beta chains from the same sample are listed, as sequenced in a study of blood T cell repertoires in COVID-19. The protocol was immunoSEQ multiplex PCR, while the TCRdb copy is restricted to in-frame clones and leaves out a portion. Altogether approximately 210,000 clones are present, roughly 91% being singletons, with the ten largest covering approximately 7.2%. The source material was PBMCs or T cells enriched from blood (not recorded which). Receptor source: a man younger than 45 in a cohort exposed to, infected with or recovered from COVID-19 (not recorded which).

V usage is TRBV27 and J usage is TRBJ1-6, with TRBD1 identical over 7 bases. CDR3 length: 16 amino acids. With V trimmed by 6 bases and J by 3 bases, 8 bases remained unmatched. The germline V gene has CDR1 MNHEY and CDR2 SMNVEV (reference sequence). CDR3 nucleotides: TGTGCCAGCAGACGGGACAGAGCAAACTATAATTCACCCCTCCACTTT. Protein product: CASRRDRANYNSPLHF.

The chain links TRBV5-6 to TRBJ1-6; D remains ambiguous. CDR3 size: 14 residues. The V and J ends lost 0 bases and 8 bases respectively, with 9 bases between them. Germline CDR1 and CDR2: SGHDT and YYEEEE. In DNA form, the CDR3 reads TGTGCCAGCAGCTTGGGACTCTTTTATTCACCCCTCCACTTT. Protein product: CASSLGLFYSPLHF.

The gene calls are TRBV3-1 (or the pseudogene TRBV3-2) and TRBJ1-2; perhaps TRBD1 as D (6 bases). The CDR3 consists of 14 residues. CDR1 and CDR2 (germline): LGHDT, YNNKEL (reference sequence). V was clipped by 3 bases and J by 7 bases, with 15 bases between them. CDR3 bases: TGTGCCAGCAGCCATAGGCAACAGGGCGGTGGCTACACCTTC. Its protein is CASSHRQQGGGYTF.

J is TRBJ1-1 and V is TRBV4-3, with TRBD1 identical over 8 bases. Germline values: CDR1 LGHNA, CDR2 YSLEER. The CDR3 is 14 amino acids. Unmatched junction bases numbered 5, after V lost 4 bases and J lost 4 bases. The CDR3 here is CASSRTQGATEAFF. CDR3 DNA: TGCGCCAGCAGCCGAACCCAGGGGGCCACTGAAGCTTTCTTT.

This chain links TRBV19 with TRBJ1-3; 7 bases line up with TRBD1. The germline gives CDR1 LNHDA, CDR2 SQIVND (reference sequence). The CDR3 extends over 16 amino acids. V gave up 5 bases and J gave up 3 bases; unmatched junction bases: 10. The CDR3: CASSSQGRTDGNTIYF. In DNA form, the CDR3 reads TGTGCCAGTAGTTCACAGGGGAGGACGGATGGAAACACCATATATTTT.

This chain connects TRBV6-2 or TRBV6-3 to TRBJ2-1; 8 bases fit TRBD2. Germline V gene sequence: CDR1 MNHEY, CDR2 SVGEGT. J was trimmed by 4 bases and V by 5 bases; bases with no gene match: 13. The CDR3 is 17 amino acids. The CDR3 loop reads CASSPPLVAGPYNEQFF. CDR3 DNA: TGTGCCAGCAGTCCCCCCCTCGTAGCGGGGCCTTACAATGAGCAGTTCTTC.

With respect to this clone: The same CDR3 is also encoded by other DNA sequences in this sample. The gene calls are TRBV27 and TRBJ2-7, with 10 bases aligning to TRBD2. The CDR3 spans 15 residues. The V gene end was trimmed by 5 bases and the J gene end by 0 bases; junction bases not matched to a gene: 4. CDR1 and CDR2 from the germline V gene are MNHEY and SMNVEV (reference sequence). The CDR3 protein is CASSPTSGISYEQYF. CDR3 nucleotide sequence: TGTGCCAGCAGTCCTACTAGCGGGATCTCCTACGAGCAGTACTTC.

V usage is TRBV20-1 and J usage is TRBJ2-7; D is undetermined. The CDR3 runs 11 residues. CDR1 DFQATT and CDR2 SNEGSKA come from the germline V gene (reference sequence). The DNA for the CDR3 is TGCGTATTGGCAAGCTCCTACGAGCAGTACTTC. Its protein is CVLASSYEQYF.

This clone was seen only once. The chain links TRBV28 to TRBJ2-7; D is ambiguous. The germline CDR1 and CDR2 sequences are MDHEN and SYDVKM. V lost 7 bases to trimming and J lost 1 base, with 17 bases between them. The CDR3 is made up of 15 amino acids. The CDR3 loop reads CASISPGGASYEQYF. DNA of the CDR3: TGTGCCAGCATCTCGCCCGGCGGAGCGTCCTACGAGCAGTACTTC.